This TCR beta chain is drawn from a study of blood T cell repertoires in COVID-19. Study information: PBMCs, B-cell-depleted T cells, or T cells were the source of the cDNA or gDNA that made up the material.

Original processing notes: Using reference gene primer amplification, nucleated cell counts were estimated. TCRdb's table, derived via immunoSEQ multiplex PCR, lists solely in-frame clones and lacks some. V, J and clone size were drawn from that table, and D and trimming were deduced from the DNA. The sample lists 93,000 or so clones, about four fifths occurring once. V dropped 0 bases and J dropped 9; count of bases not matched to a gene: 11. Germline V gives CDR1 LGHNA, CDR2 YNFKEQ. The CDR3 runs to 16 residues. The sequencing input was peripheral blood. This clonotype originated in a human donor in a cohort sampled during active COVID-19. The chain uses TRBV4-2 and TRBJ2-1, with 7 bases identical to TRBD2. DNA for the CDR3: TGTGCCAGCAGCCAAGAACTGTCGGGGGGTGACAGTGAGCAGTTCTTC. The encoded protein is CASSQELSGGDSEQFF.